These 27 T cell receptor beta chains share one sample of origin, sequenced in a study of memory CD4+ T cells and cytomegalovirus serostatus. Single viable CD3+CD4+CD8-CD45RO+ cells were sorted as the memory CD4+ T cells. Method: immunoSEQ multiplex PCR; TCRdb's copy keeps in-frame clones and lacks some. This sample has tens of thousands of clones, with 70% to 80% found just once. Specimen: memory CD4+ T cells from blood. The receptors here all came from an adult in good health and CMV-seropositive.

CDR3 protein: CASRSTGSRGYTF. The CDR3 nucleotides read TGTGCCAGCAGGTCGACAGGGTCTAGGGGCTACACCTTC. V and J are TRBV6-5 and TRBJ1-2; 7 bases fit TRBD1. The CDR3 is 13 residues long. CDR1 is MNHEY and CDR2 is SVGAGI in the germline V gene. The ends lost 6 bases at V and 8 bases at J; junction bases unmatched: 9.

The V call is TRBV29-1, the J call TRBJ2-1; D perhaps matches TRBD1 (8 bases). The CDR3 contains 12 residues. V was clipped by 7 bases and J by 7 bases, with 14 bases between them. Germline V CDR1 and CDR2: SQVTM, ANQGSEA. The CDR3 sequence is CSGNRGGNEQFF. The CDR3 DNA reads TGCAGCGGAAACAGGGGGGGGAATGAGCAGTTCTTC.

This chain connects TRBV6-1 to TRBJ1-6; D is unresolved. Looked up from germline, CDR1 is MNHNS and CDR2 is SASEGT. This CDR3 is 15 amino acids long. Trimming took off 7 bases at V and 7 bases at J, with 17 bases between the two ends. CDR3 nucleotides: TGTGCCAGCAAGCCCGTCGGGCGGCCAAATTCACCCCTCCACTTT. Translation: CASKPVGRPNSPLHF.

In DNA, the CDR3 is TGTGCCAGCAGTGGACATCTCTACGAGCAGTACTTC. This codes for CASSGHLYEQYF. This rearrangement joins TRBV25-1 to TRBJ2-7; D not resolved. The CDR3 has 12 amino acids. Germline-derived CDR1 and CDR2 are MGHDK and SYGVNS. V lost 4 bases and J 3 bases, leaving 7 bases between the germline ends.

The J gene is TRBJ2-3, the V gene TRBV21-1; the tabulated D call, TRBD1, remains unverified against the DNA. TRBV21-1 counts as a pseudogene. The CDR3 has 17 residues. DNA for the CDR3: TGTGCCAGCAGCCAAAGGGGAACAGGGGACTGCACAGATACGCAGTATTTT. Its protein is CASSQRGTGDCTDTQYF.

This clone was recorded only once. This chain links TRBV2 with TRBJ1-6; TRBD1 matches 11 bases. Germline V gene data show CDR1 as SNHLY and CDR2 as FYNNEI. The CDR3 runs to 16 residues. Trimming cost V 1 base and J 7 bases; bases outside gene matches: 3. The CDR3 bases are TGTGCCAGCAGTGAAGGGACAGGGGGCTGGAATTCACCCCTCCACTTT. It translates to CASSEGTGGWNSPLHF.

V usage is TRBV6-5 and J usage is TRBJ2-1; 7 bases map to TRBD2. The length of the CDR3 is 15 residues. Germline lookup yields CDR1 MNHEY and CDR2 SVGAGI. Germline trimming cut 5 bases from V and 4 bases from J; bases unmatched to any gene: 8. CDR3: CASSPRTSPYNEQFF. The CDR3 nucleotides read TGTGCCAGCAGTCCGCGGACTAGTCCTTACAATGAGCAGTTCTTC.

This clone was counted a few times. The rearrangement links TRBV10-2 to TRBJ1-5; no firm D call. This CDR3 is 13 amino acids long. V lost 10 bases and J 7 bases, leaving 17 bases between the germline ends. CDR1 is WSHSY and CDR2 is SAAADI in the germline V gene. Written as DNA, the CDR3 is TGCGCCATTCCCGTCCGTCGGTGGCAGCCCCAGCATTTT. The encoded protein is CAIPVRRWQPQHF.

For this clone: One end of the junction fails to match germline, which may point to a read error. V and J are TRBV6-1 and TRBJ1-1; unclear D gene. The germline V gene has CDR1 MNHNS and CDR2 SASEGT. CDR3 length: 14 residues. CDR3 nucleotide sequence: TGTGCCAGCTGTGAAACGCCGATGAACACTGAAGCTTTCTTT. Its translation: CASCETPMNTEAFF.

This chain joins TRBV28 and TRBJ2-5, with 8 bases matching TRBD1. CDR3 length: 15 residues. Trimming cost V 1 base and J 1 base; bases outside gene matches: 2. Germline CDR1 MDHEN, CDR2 SYDVKM. The CDR3 DNA is TGTGCCAGCAGTTTATTTGGACAGGGCCAAGAGACCCAGTACTTC. It translates to CASSLFGQGQETQYF.

The chain joins TRBV21-1 to TRBJ2-3; the table's D call, TRBD2, was not checked against the DNA. TRBV21-1 is flagged as a pseudogene. This CDR3 spans 19 amino acids. In DNA form, the CDR3 reads TGTGCCAGCAGCAAGTGCGGGGGCCATCTAAAAACTAGCACAGATACGCAGTATTTT. Translated: CASSKCGGHLKTSTDTQYF.

The V call is TRBV19, the J call TRBJ1-1; D is unclear. V lost 3 bases and J lost 1, with 6 bases in between. Germline V lookup: CDR1 LNHDA, CDR2 SQIVND (reference sequence). This CDR3 comprises 13 residues. CDR3 amino acids: CASSMLTNTEAFF. The CDR3 DNA follows: TGTGCCAGTAGTATGCTGACGAACACTGAAGCTTTCTTT. Using reference TRBV19 and TRBJ1-1 for the parts outside the CDR3, the full variable domain is DGGITQSPKYLFRKEGQNVTLSCEQNLNHDAMYWYRQDPGQGLRLIYYSQIVNDFQKGDIAEGYSVSREKKESFPLTVTSAQKNPTAFYLCASSMLTNTEAFFGQGTRLTVV.

The V gene is TRBV7-9, the J gene TRBJ1-1; D remains unclear. In germline, CDR1 is SEHNR, CDR2 FQNEAQ (reference sequence). Trimming cost V 3 bases and J 4 bases, with 18 bases left between them. The CDR3 is 16 amino acids. The CDR3 loop is CASSLEASPVGTEAFF. The DNA of the CDR3 is TGTGCCAGCAGCTTGGAGGCGTCCCCGGTGGGCACTGAAGCTTTCTTT.

The chain employs TRBV29-1 and TRBJ2-7; TRBD1 agrees at 10 bases. The CDR3 covers 14 residues. V lost 6 bases and J lost 6; bases outside the gene matches: 11. Germline V gene sequence: CDR1 SQVTM, CDR2 ANQGSEA. This chain's CDR3 is CSVDTGTGDTEQYF. CDR3 nucleotide sequence: TGCAGCGTGGACACCGGGACAGGGGATACCGAGCAGTACTTC.

The chain uses TRBV5-1 and TRBJ1-1, with D possibly matching TRBD1 (5 bases). The CDR3 is made up of 14 amino acids. Germline V lookup: CDR1 SGHRS, CDR2 YFSETQ. The V end lost 4 bases, the J end lost 0 bases, and 10 bases lay between the germline ends. The DNA for the CDR3 is TGCGCCAGCAGCCCAGGAGGGGTGAACACTGAAGCTTTCTTT. It translates to CASSPGGVNTEAFF.

The chain recombines TRBV19 with TRBJ2-2; D not resolved. Germline-derived CDR1 and CDR2 are LNHDA and SQIVND (reference sequence). The CDR3 sequence is 17 residues long. Trimming shortened V by 3 bases and J by 4 bases, and 18 bases separated the two germline ends. This chain's CDR3 is CASSIYYGQPGTGELFF. The CDR3 DNA sequence: TGTGCCAGTAGTATCTATTATGGCCAACCGGGCACCGGGGAGCTGTTTTTT.

The chain combines TRBV18 with TRBJ2-7, with 7 nucleotides matching TRBD1. The CDR3 is 15 residues long. Per germline, CDR1 KGHSH and CDR2 LQKENI. The junction had 9 bases not matched to a gene; V was cut back by 3 bases and J by 4 bases. In DNA, the CDR3 is TGTGCCAGCTCACCGTCCGACAGGGACCTTTACGAGCAGTACTTC. It translates to CASSPSDRDLYEQYF.

The CDR3 DNA reads TGTGCCAGCAGCTTATTTACCTCACAAGAGACCCAGTACTTC. As protein: CASSLFTSQETQYF. The rearrangement joins TRBV7-7 to TRBJ2-5; no clear D gene. This CDR3 has 14 amino acids. Germline V gives CDR1 SSHAT, CDR2 FNYEAQ (reference sequence). V lost 2 bases and J 2 bases, leaving 9 bases between the germline ends.

The chain employs TRBV29-1 and TRBJ2-3; TRBD2 is a possible D gene (5 bases). Trimming removed 7 bases from V and 2 bases from J, with 16 bases in between. The CDR3 contains 14 residues. Germline V lookup: CDR1 SQVTM, CDR2 ANQGSEA. CDR3 region: CSAEGWQITDTQYF. The DNA of the CDR3 is TGCAGCGCTGAGGGATGGCAGATCACAGATACGCAGTATTTT.

This chain connects TRBV6-1 to TRBJ2-3; D uncertain. Germline V gene data show CDR1 as MNHNS and CDR2 as SASEGT. The CDR3 has 14 amino acids. The V end lost 5 bases, the J end lost 0 bases, and 9 bases lay between the germline ends. The CDR3 loop reads CASSTSLSTDTQYF. Written as DNA, the CDR3 is TGTGCCAGCAGTACTTCCCTGAGCACAGATACGCAGTATTTT.

V gene TRBV5-6 combines with J gene TRBJ1-2; the D gene is possibly TRBD1 (5 bases). Trimming removed 1 base at V and 4 bases at J, with 11 bases between. This CDR3 has 14 residues. The germline gives CDR1 SGHDT, CDR2 YYEEEE. CDR3 sequence: CASSLMEGIYGYTF. CDR3 bases: TGTGCCAGCAGCTTGATGGAGGGGATCTATGGCTACACCTTC. Full variable domain (remainder filled in from reference TRBV5-6 and TRBJ1-2): DAGVTQSPTHLIKTRGQQVTLRCSPKSGHDTVSWYQQALGQGPQFIFQYYEEEERQRGNFPDRFSGHQFPNYSSELNVNALLLGDSALYLCASSLMEGIYGYTFGSGTRLTVV.

The chain couples TRBV6-6 to TRBJ1-5, with 7 bases that match TRBD1. Germline V lookup: CDR1 MNHNY, CDR2 SVGAGI (reference sequence). The CDR3 is made up of 16 amino acids. V dropped 5 bases and J dropped 0; count of bases not matched to a gene: 7. The DNA of the CDR3 is TGTGCCAGCAGTCACGGGACAGCCGTTAGCAATCAGCCCCAGCATTTT. Translated: CASSHGTAVSNQPQHF.

The V call is TRBV2, the J call TRBJ2-7; TRBD1 matches 10 bases. CDR3 length equals 15 residues. V shed 9 bases and J 5 bases; nucleotides not matched to a gene: 13. Germline loops: CDR1 SNHLY, CDR2 FYNNEI. The DNA of the CDR3 is TGTGCCAGTAAGCTTAATCGGGACAGGGGCCACGAGCAGTACTTC. It specifies CASKLNRDRGHEQYF.

The chain combines TRBV18 with TRBJ2-5, with 9 bases matching TRBD2. V shed 2 bases and J 1 base; nucleotides not matched to a gene: 2. The CDR3 spans 15 residues. Germline V gives CDR1 KGHSH, CDR2 LQKENI. The CDR3 sequence is CASSPFSGSQETQYF. DNA of the CDR3: TGTGCCAGCTCACCATTTAGCGGGAGCCAAGAGACCCAGTACTTC. The full variable domain, completed using reference TRBV18 and TRBJ2-5, is NAGVMQNPRHLVRRRGQEARLRCSPMKGHSHVYWYRQLPEEGLKFMVYLQKENIIDESGMPKERFSAEFPKEGPSILRIQQVVRGDSAAYFCASSPFSGSQETQYFGPGTRLLVL.

The chain uses TRBV20-1 and TRBJ1-1, with D uncertain. V was shortened by 6 bases and J by 1 base, with 6 bases between the two germline ends. CDR1 is DFQATT and CDR2 is SNEGSKA in the germline V gene (reference sequence). The CDR3 covers 11 residues. CDR3 loop: CSAPGNTEAFF. CDR3 DNA sequence: TGCAGTGCCCCCGGGAACACTGAAGCTTTCTTT.

The chain links TRBV9 to TRBJ1-2; perhaps TRBD1 as D (5 bases). V was cut by 3 bases and J by 5 bases, with 11 bases left in between. CDR1 and CDR2 from the germline V gene are SGDLS and YYNGEE. The CDR3 runs 13 residues. The CDR3 DNA is TGTGCCAGCAGCGAGGGACGGGATTATGGCTACACCTTC. It is translated as CASSEGRDYGYTF. The whole variable domain, remainder taken from reference TRBV9 and TRBJ1-2, is DSGVTQTPKHLITATGQRVTLRCSPRSGDLSVYWYQQSLDQGLQFLIQYYNGEERAKGNILERFSAQQFPDLHSELNLSSLELGDSALYFCASSEGRDYGYTFGSGTRLTVV.

A word on this clone: At one end the junction does not follow the germline gene, possibly because of a read error. The chain links TRBV5-4 to TRBJ2-6, with D uncertain. Germline CDR1 reads SGHNT; CDR2 reads YYREEE (reference sequence). The CDR3 is 18 residues long. The CDR3 sequence is CASSAVRSASSEANVLTF. The CDR3 DNA reads TGTGCCAGCAGCGCGGTGAGGTCGGCGAGCTCTGAGGCCAACGTCCTGACTTTC. Complete variable domain (other parts from reference TRBV5-4 and TRBJ2-6): ETGVTQSPTHLIKTRGQQVTLRCSSQSGHNTVSWYQQALGQGPQFIFQYYREEENGRGNFPPRFSGLQFPNYSSELNVNALELDDSALYLCASSAVRSASSEANVLTFGAGSRLTVL.